These 8 T cell receptor beta chains share one sample of origin, sequenced in a study of read filtering for tumor transcriptome and immune sequencing (TCRdb year 2020). For sequencing, an Illumina HiSeq 4000 was employed. Starting from roughly 410 ng RNA, TCR libraries were constructed with the Immunoverse kit using molecular barcoded adaptors that cover the alpha/delta and beta/gamma chains. TCRdb reanalyzed the raw reads on its own, using fastp at Q25 for trimming and MiXCR for clone calling, and kept in-frame beta chains. Identical CDR3 protein sequences are pooled into one entry, listed with their most common genes and DNA. In all, the sample holds roughly 130,000 distinct CDR3 sequences, and 10% to 15% of those were seen once. 9.5% to 11% of the sample goes to the ten largest clones. What was sequenced was a population of CD138-negative cells sorted from bone marrow. The cell subset or site label, read with the paper, signifies: bone marrow mononuclear cells depleted of CD138+ plasma/myeloma cells by negative magnetic selection. These receptors all come from a donor aged 40 or older with multiple myeloma.

This clonotype was observed many times. The rearrangement joins TRBV9 to TRBJ2-2; D gene uncertain. The germline V gene encodes CDR1 SGDLS and CDR2 YYNGEE. Trimming removed 0 bases at V and 0 bases at J, with 3 bases between. The CDR3 has 14 amino acids. The CDR3 coding sequence is TGTGCCAGCAGCGTAGCAGCGAACACCGGGGAGCTGTTTTTT. Translating it yields CASSVAANTGELFF.

This clonotype has ten or more counts. This chain uses TRBV5-1 with TRBJ2-1, with 8 positions matching TRBD2. The V gene end was trimmed by 0 bases and the J gene end by 0 bases; junction bases not matched to a gene: 8. In germline, CDR1 is SGHRS, CDR2 YFSETQ. The CDR3 consists of 18 residues. CDR3 protein: CASSLATSGKSSYNEQFF. The DNA for the CDR3 is TGCGCCAGCAGCTTGGCCACTAGCGGCAAGAGCTCCTACAATGAGCAGTTCTTC.

This clonotype was counted ten times or more. The chain recombines TRBV6-6 with TRBJ2-2; tentative D call: TRBD2 (6 bases). The V gene's germline CDR1 is MNHNY and CDR2 SVGAGI (reference sequence). This CDR3 contains 15 residues. Trimming cost V 6 bases and J 4 bases, with 15 bases left between them. CDR3: CASSQTSSGTGELFF. Here the CDR3 DNA reads TGTGCCAGCAGCCAGACTAGTAGCGGCACCGGGGAGCTGTTTTTT.

This clonotype was seen a few times. V gene TRBV7-9 combines with J gene TRBJ2-7, with D uncertain. The V end lost 5 bases, the J end lost 3 bases, and 17 bases lay between the germline ends. This CDR3 contains 15 residues. Germline values: CDR1 SEHNR, CDR2 FQNEAQ (reference sequence). The CDR3 reads CASSAHIGSNYEQYF. The CDR3 DNA is TGTGCCAGCAGCGCCCACATCGGTTCTAACTACGAGCAGTACTTC.

V usage is TRBV4-2 and J usage is TRBJ2-7; no definite D call. Germline CDR1 reads LGHNA; CDR2 reads YNFKEQ. Trimming pared 4 bases from V and 3 bases from J, leaving 13 bases between. CDR3 size: 14 residues. CDR3 amino acids: CASSPKSDSYEQYF. The DNA for the CDR3 is TGTGCCAGCAGCCCAAAATCAGATAGCTACGAGCAGTACTTC.

This clonotype was counted ten times or more. V usage is TRBV20-1 and J usage is TRBJ2-7; the D gene is possibly TRBD1 (6 bases). Per the germline V gene, CDR1 is DFQATT and CDR2 is SNEGSKA (reference sequence). The V end lost 2 bases, the J end lost 2 bases, and 13 bases lay between the germline ends. CDR3 length equals 14 residues. The CDR3 coding sequence is TGCAGTGCTAGAACGACAGGATACGCCTACGAGCAGTACTTC. It codes for CSARTTGYAYEQYF.

The chain carries TRBV20-1 and TRBJ1-5, with a possible D match to TRBD1 (6 bases). The germline V gene encodes CDR1 DFQATT and CDR2 SNEGSKA (reference sequence). The CDR3 consists of 13 residues. V was shortened by 6 bases and J by 5 bases, with 14 bases between the two germline ends. CDR3 nucleotide sequence: TGCAGTGCAAGAACTACAGGGTATCAGCCCCAGCATTTT. This translates into CSARTTGYQPQHF.

This clonotype was seen at least ten times. The rearrangement joins TRBV29-1 to TRBJ2-3, with D possibly matching TRBD2 (6 bases). The length of the CDR3 is 13 residues. The V and J ends lost 2 bases and 6 bases respectively, with 12 bases between them. In germline, CDR1 is SQVTM, CDR2 ANQGSEA. CDR3 protein: CSVETGEGDTQYF. CDR3 bases: TGCAGCGTTGAAACGGGAGAGGGGGATACGCAGTATTTT.